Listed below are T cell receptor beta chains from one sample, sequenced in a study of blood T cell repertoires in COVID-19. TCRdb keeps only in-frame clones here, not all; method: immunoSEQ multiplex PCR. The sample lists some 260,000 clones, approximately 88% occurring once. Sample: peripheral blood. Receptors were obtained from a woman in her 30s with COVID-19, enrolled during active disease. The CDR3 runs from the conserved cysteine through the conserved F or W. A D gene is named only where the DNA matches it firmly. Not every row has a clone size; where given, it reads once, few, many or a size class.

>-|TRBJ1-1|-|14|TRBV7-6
TGTGCCAGCAGCCTAGGGGCAGGTAACACTGAAGCTTTCTTT
CASSLGAGNTEAFF
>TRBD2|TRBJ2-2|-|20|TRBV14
TGTGCCAGCAGCCTTATCAGAAGTAGCGGGAGGGCCCCGTACACCGGGGAGCTGTTTTTT
CASSLIRSSGRAPYTGELFF
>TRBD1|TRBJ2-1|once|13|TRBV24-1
TGTGCCACCGGAACAGGGGCCTACAATGAGCAGTTCTTC
CATGTGAYNEQFF
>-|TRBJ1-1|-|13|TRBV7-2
TGTGCCAGCAGCACAGAAAGAGGGCGGGGAGCTTTCTTT
CASSTERGRGAFF
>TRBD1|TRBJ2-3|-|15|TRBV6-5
TGTGCCAGCAGTTCTCGGGACAGGGGGGACAATACGCAGTATTTT
CASSSRDRGDNTQYF
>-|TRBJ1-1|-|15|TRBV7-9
TGTGCCAGCAGTCCCGAAAGACAGAAAAACAGTGGAGCTTTCTTT
CASSPERQKNSGAFF
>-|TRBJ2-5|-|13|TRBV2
TGTGCCAGCAGCGGACAGTACCAAGAGACCCAGTACTTC
CASSGQYQETQYF
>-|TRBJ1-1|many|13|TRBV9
TGTGCCAGCAGCGTTGAAGCGGGGACTGAAGCTTTCTTT
CASSVEAGTEAFF
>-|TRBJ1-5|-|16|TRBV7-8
TGTGCCAGCAGCTTAACCCGACAGGCTTTCAATCAGCCCCAGCATTTT
CASSLTRQAFNQPQHF
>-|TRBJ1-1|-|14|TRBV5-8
TGTGCCAGCAGCTCACCTGACAGAAACACTGAAGCTTTCTTT
CASSSPDRNTEAFF
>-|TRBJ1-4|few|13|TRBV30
TGTGCCTGGAGTGGGTCAAGAGAGGGAAAACTGTTTTTT
CAWSGSREGKLFF
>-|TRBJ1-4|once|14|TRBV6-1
TGTGCCAGCAGTGACACGGGGGGCGATGAAAAACTGTTTTTT
CASSDTGGDEKLFF
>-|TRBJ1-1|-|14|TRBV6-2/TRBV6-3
TGTGCCAGCAGTTACTCGGGCAGGGTGGTCATAGCTTTCTTT
CASSYSGRVVIAFF
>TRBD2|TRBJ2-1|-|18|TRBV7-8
TGTGCCAGCAGCGAAGGGACTTTCAGAGCGGGGCTGCAGTATGAGCAGTTCTTC
CASSEGTFRAGLQYEQFF
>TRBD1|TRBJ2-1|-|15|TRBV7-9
TGTGCCAGCAGCTTAGGAGACAGGGATAGGGATGAGCAGTTCTTC
CASSLGDRDRDEQFF
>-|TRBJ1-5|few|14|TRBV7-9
TGTGCCAGCAGCAAGACAGGTAGCAATCAGCCCCAGCATTTT
CASSKTGSNQPQHF
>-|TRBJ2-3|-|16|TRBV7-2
TGTGCCAGCAGCTTTCTTCCCGGGGTGATGGCAGATACGCAGTATTTT
CASSFLPGVMADTQYF
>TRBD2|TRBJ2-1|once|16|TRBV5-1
TGCGCCAGCAGCTTGGGGGACTACCGCATTTTCAATGAGCAGTTCTTC
CASSLGDYRIFNEQFF
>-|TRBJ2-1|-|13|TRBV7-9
TGTGCCAGCAGCTTAACGACTCTAAATGAGCAGTTCTTC
CASSLTTLNEQFF
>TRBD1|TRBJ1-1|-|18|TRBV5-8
TGTGCCAGCAGCTTGTTCCGCGGGACAGGAGCGAGCGACACTGAAGCTTTCTTT
CASSLFRGTGASDTEAFF